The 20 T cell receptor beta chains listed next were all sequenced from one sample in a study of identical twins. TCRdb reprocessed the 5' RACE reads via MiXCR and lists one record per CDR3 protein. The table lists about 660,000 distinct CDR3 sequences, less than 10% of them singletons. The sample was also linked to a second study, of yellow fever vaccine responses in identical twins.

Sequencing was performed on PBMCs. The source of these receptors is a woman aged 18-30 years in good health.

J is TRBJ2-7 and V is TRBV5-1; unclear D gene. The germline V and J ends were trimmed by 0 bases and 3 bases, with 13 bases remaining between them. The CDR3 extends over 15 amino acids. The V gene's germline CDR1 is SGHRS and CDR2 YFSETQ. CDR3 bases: TGCGCCAGCAGCTTGGAACCCGGGCTGAGCTACGAGCAGTACTTC. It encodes CASSLEPGLSYEQYF.

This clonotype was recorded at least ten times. The CDR3, as DNA: TGTGCCAGCTCACCGGCACAGACCTTCCAAGAGACCCAGTACTTC. Protein: CASSPAQTFQETQYF. The chain recombines TRBV18 with TRBJ2-5; no reliable D call. The V gene's germline CDR1 is KGHSH and CDR2 LQKENI. Trimming removed 3 bases from V and 1 base from J, with 12 bases in between. CDR3 length: 15 amino acids.

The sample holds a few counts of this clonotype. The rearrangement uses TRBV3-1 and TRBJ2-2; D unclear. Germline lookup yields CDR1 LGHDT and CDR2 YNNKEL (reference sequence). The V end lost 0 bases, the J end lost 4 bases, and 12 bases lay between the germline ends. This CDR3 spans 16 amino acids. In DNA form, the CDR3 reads TGTGCCAGCAGCCAAGAAGGGTGGCTACTCACCGGGGAGCTGTTTTTT. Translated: CASSQEGWLLTGELFF. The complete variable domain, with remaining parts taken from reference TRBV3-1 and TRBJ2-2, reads DTAVSQTPKYLVTQMGNDKSIKCEQNLGHDTMYWYKQDSKKFLKIMFSYNNKELIINETVPNRFSPKSPDKAHLNLHINSLELGDSAVYFCASSQEGWLLTGELFFGEGSRLTVL.

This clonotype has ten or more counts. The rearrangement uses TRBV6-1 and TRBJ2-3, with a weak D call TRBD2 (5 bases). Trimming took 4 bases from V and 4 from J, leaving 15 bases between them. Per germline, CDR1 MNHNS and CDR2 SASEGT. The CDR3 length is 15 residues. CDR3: CASSGGIFGSDTQYF. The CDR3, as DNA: TGTGCCAGCAGTGGAGGGATTTTTGGGTCAGATACGCAGTATTTT.

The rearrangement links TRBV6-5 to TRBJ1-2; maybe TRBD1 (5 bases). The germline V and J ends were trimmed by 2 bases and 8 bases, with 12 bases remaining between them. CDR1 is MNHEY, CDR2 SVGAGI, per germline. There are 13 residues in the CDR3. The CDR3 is CASSYDSSEGYTF. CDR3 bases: TGTGCCAGCAGTTACGACAGCTCAGAGGGCTACACCTTC.

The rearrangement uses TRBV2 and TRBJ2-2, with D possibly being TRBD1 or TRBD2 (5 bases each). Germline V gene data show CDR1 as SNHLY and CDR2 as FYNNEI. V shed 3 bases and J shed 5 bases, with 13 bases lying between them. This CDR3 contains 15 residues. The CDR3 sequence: CASSERGSLTGELFF. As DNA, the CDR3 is TGTGCCAGCAGTGAGAGGGGATCTTTAACCGGGGAGCTGTTTTTT.

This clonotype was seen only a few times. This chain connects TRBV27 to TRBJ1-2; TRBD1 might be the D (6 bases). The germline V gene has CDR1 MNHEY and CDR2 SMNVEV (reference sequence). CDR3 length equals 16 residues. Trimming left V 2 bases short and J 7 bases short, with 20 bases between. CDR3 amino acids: CASSLIGGRADSGYTF. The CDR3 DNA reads TGTGCCAGCAGTTTAATCGGGGGGCGCGCGGACTCTGGCTACACCTTC.

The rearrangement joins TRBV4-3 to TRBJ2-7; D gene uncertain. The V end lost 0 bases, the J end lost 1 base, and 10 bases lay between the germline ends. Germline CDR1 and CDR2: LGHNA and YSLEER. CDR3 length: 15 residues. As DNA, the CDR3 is TGCGCCAGCAGCCAAGATATTGGAGAATCCTACGAGCAGTACTTC. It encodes CASSQDIGESYEQYF.

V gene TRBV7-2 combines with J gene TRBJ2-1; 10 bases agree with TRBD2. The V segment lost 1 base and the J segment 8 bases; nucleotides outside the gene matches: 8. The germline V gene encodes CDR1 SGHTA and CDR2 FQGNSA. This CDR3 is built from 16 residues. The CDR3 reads CASSLEAGGVSDEQFF. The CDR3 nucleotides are TGTGCCAGCAGCTTAGAAGCGGGGGGGGTTTCCGATGAGCAGTTCTTC.

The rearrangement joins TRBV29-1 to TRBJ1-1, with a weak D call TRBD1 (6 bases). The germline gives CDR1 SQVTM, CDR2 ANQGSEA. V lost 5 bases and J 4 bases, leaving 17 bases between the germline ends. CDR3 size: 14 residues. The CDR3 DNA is TGCAGCGTTTTAGGCCGGACAGTAGCCACTGAAGCTTTCTTT. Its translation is CSVLGRTVATEAFF.

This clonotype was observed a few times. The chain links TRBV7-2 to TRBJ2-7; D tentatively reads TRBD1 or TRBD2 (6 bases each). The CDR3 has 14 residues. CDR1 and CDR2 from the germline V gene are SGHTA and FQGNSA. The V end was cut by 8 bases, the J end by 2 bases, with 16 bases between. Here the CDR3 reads CASSGGTYTYEQYF. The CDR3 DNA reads TGTGCCAGCTCTGGGGGGACATATACCTACGAGCAGTACTTC.

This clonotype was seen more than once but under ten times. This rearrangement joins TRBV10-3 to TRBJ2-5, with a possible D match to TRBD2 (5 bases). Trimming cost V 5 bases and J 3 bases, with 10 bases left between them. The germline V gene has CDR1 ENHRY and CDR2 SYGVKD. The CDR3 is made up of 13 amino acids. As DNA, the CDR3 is TGTGCCATCAGTCCCGACGGGGAAGAGACCCAGTACTTC. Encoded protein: CAISPDGEETQYF.

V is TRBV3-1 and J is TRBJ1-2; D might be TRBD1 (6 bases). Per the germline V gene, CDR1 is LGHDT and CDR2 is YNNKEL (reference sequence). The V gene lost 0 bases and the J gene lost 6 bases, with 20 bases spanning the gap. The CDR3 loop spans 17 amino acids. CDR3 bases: TGTGCCAGCAGCCAAGAAAGTGCCCGGACAGCTATGGATGGCTACACCTTC. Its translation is CASSQESARTAMDGYTF.

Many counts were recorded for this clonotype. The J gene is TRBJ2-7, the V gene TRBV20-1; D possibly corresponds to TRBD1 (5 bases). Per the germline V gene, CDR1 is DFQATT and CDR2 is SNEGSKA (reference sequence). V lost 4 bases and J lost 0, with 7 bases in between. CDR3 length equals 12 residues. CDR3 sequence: CSAIQGSYEQYF. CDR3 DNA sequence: TGCAGTGCTATTCAGGGCTCCTACGAGCAGTACTTC.

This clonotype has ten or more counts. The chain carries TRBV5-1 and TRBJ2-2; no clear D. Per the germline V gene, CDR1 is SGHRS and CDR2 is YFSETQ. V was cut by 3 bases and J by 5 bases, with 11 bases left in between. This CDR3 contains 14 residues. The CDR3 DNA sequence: TGCGCCAGCAGCTCCTCCCCGGAGACCGGGGAGCTGTTTTTT. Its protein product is CASSSSPETGELFF.

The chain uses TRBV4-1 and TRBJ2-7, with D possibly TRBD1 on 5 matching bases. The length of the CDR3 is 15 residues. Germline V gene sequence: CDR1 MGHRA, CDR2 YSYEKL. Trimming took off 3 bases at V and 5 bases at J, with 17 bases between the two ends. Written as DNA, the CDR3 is TGCGCCAGCAGCCAGGAACAGGTGCCTCGGGACGAGCAGTACTTC. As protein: CASSQEQVPRDEQYF.

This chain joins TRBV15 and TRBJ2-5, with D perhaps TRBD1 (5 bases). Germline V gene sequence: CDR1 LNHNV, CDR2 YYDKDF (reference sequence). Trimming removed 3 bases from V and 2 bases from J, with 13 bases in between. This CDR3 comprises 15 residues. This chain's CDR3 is CATSSDSRWQETQYF. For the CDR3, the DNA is TGTGCCACCAGCAGTGACAGCCGATGGCAAGAGACCCAGTACTTC.

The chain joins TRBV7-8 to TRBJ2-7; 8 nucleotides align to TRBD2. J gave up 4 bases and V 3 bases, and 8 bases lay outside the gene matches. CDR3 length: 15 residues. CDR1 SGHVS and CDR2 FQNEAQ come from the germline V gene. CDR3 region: CASSFYSAGAYEQYF. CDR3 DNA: TGTGCCAGCAGCTTCTACTCAGCGGGAGCGTACGAGCAGTACTTC.

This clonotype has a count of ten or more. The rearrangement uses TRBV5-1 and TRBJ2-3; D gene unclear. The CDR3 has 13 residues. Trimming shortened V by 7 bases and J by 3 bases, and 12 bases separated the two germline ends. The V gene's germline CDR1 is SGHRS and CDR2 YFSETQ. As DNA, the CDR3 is TGCGCCAGCTCCCAGGCTCGGACAGATACGCAGTATTTT. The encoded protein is CASSQARTDTQYF.

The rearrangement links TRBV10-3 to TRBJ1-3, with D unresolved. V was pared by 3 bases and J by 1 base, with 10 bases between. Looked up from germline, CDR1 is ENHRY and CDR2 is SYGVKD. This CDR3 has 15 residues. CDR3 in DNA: TGTGCCATCAGTGAAGGGATATCATCTGGAAACACCATATATTTT. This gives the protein CAISEGISSGNTIYF.